This record covers a single T cell receptor beta chain. Its specificity is not known. The CDR3 spans 13 residues. V shed 7 bases and J shed 6 bases, with 13 bases lying between them. Germline V gene lookup returns CDR1 SNHLY and CDR2 FYNNEI. The record originates from a study of vaccination effects on CD4 cells after COVID-19. Regarding the study as a whole: Convalescent patients were few in the study, and early post-infection timepoints were absent. Marked clonal contraction was seen late after vaccination (in both infection- and vaccine-induced clones).

Sequencing was performed with immunoSEQ multiplex PCR; in TCRdb, only in-frame clones are kept and a portion is missing. Counted here are some 52,000 clones, roughly three quarters occurring once; the ten biggest clones make up 5% to 6.5%. CD4+ T cells specific for antigen were expanded with viral peptide pools by the ViraFEST assay before sequencing. Subsequent to roughly 10 days of culture, CD4+ T cells were isolated. No vaccinee had earlier SARS-CoV-2 infection, and nucleocapsid antibodies were negative. The receptor was isolated from a human donor who received a COVID-19 vaccine. Sequences were derived from CD4+ T cells from PBMCs cultured with HCoV-OC43 spike peptides, sampled before COVID-19 vaccination. Subset: HCoV-OC43 spike overlapping peptide pool stimulation. V gene TRBV2 combines with J gene TRBJ1-5, with D possibly TRBD1 on 6 matching bases. This CDR3 reads CASTRTESQPQHF. CDR3 in DNA: TGTGCCAGCACCAGGACAGAAAGTCAGCCCCAGCATTTT.